This T cell receptor beta chain stems from a study of blood T cell repertoires in COVID-19. About the study: Collection of acute and convalescent COVID-19 samples took place in the United States, Italy and Spain. PBMCs, B-cell-depleted T cells, or T cells provided the cDNA or gDNA that made up the material.

In the authors' workflow: Reference gene primers were amplified, and this amplification served to estimate nucleated cell counts. Profiling relied on immunoSEQ multiplex PCR, and the TCRdb table lists in-frame clones only, not all of them. That table furnishes V, J and clone size, whereas the DNA furnished D and trimming. The sample holds under 200,000 clones, roughly 87% seen once. The TCR was taken from a man aged 60 to 69 with active or convalescent COVID-19. Material for sequencing was peripheral blood.

Written as DNA, the CDR3 is TGTGCCAGCAGTTACCCCACAGGGGTAAAATCACCCCTCCACTTT. Translating it yields CASSYPTGVKSPLHF. The J gene is TRBJ1-6, the V gene TRBV6-5, with 7 bases identical to TRBD1. The germline V gene has CDR1 MNHEY and CDR2 SVGAGI. The V gene end was trimmed by 2 bases and the J gene end by 10 bases; junction bases not matched to a gene: 8. There are 15 residues in the CDR3.